This TCR beta chain was observed in a study of regulatory T cells in long-lasting Graves disease. CDR3 regions were amplified by Arm-PCR using iRepertoire HTBI primers to build TCR beta libraries. One entry per CDR3 protein, called by TCRdb with MiXCR from the multiplex PCR reads. The table lists some 400,000 distinct CDR3 sequences, 15% of them singletons. Whole-study findings and limits: Newly diagnosed Graves' patients exceeded persistent ones in TCR diversity.

Germline lookup yields CDR1 SGHVS and CDR2 FNYEAQ. The ends were cut back, 5 bases at V and 6 bases at J, with 9 bases in the middle. CDR3 size: 12 residues. Time point noted: newly diagnosed GD, antithyroid drugs for less than 3 months. Isolated PBMC RNA provided the starting material for the TCR library. This clonotype occurred many times. Its matching antigen is unknown. These data also formed part of another study, on T cells in Graves' hyperthyroidism and ophthalmopathy.

The receptor was derived from a woman younger than 45 with Graves disease. The chain carries TRBV7-6 and TRBJ2-3; the D is unclear. The sequencing used peripheral blood mononuclear cells (PBMCs), collected at new diagnosis, from a patient treated with antithyroid drugs. DNA for the CDR3: TGTGCCAGCAGCCCGACGGTGGATACGCAGTATTTT. It yields the protein CASSPTVDTQYF.